These 13 T cell receptor beta chains were all obtained from the same sample, sequenced in a study of identical twins. TCRdb analysed the 5' RACE reads with MiXCR anew, one entry per CDR3 protein. The table has around 490,000 distinct CDR3 sequences, nearly 15% seen once; the top ten hold about 0.47%. This same sample was also taken into another study, of yellow fever vaccine responses in identical twins.

What was sequenced was CD4+ T cells sorted from blood. The receptors were gathered from a woman between 18 and 30 years old in good health.

This clonotype came up once. V gene TRBV15 combines with J gene TRBJ1-2; D not certain. Germline V CDR1 and CDR2: LNHNV, YYDKDF (reference sequence). V lost 0 bases to trimming and J lost 4 bases, with 9 bases between them. The CDR3 runs 14 residues. CDR3 DNA sequence: TGTGCCACCAGCAGAGATTTGGCAGTCTATGGCTACACCTTC. Translating gives CATSRDLAVYGYTF.

In its sample, this clonotype was seen many times. The chain has TRBV24-1 and TRBJ2-1; possibly TRBD1 or TRBD2 for D (6 bases each). The CDR3 is 17 amino acids. Germline values: CDR1 KGHDR, CDR2 SFDVKD. With 3 bases removed from V and 5 bases from J, the gap between germline ends came to 19 bases. The CDR3 DNA is TGTGCCACCAGTGATGCCCCGGGGGCGGGAACTAACAATGAGCAGTTCTTC. The encoded protein is CATSDAPGAGTNNEQFF.

The V and J genes are TRBV5-6 and TRBJ1-4; D perhaps matches TRBD1 (6 bases). Trimming removed 3 bases from V and 2 bases from J, with 11 bases in between. The CDR3 consists of 15 residues. CDR1 is SGHDT, CDR2 YYEEEE, per germline. The CDR3 spells CASSWGAGTNEKLFF. CDR3 bases: TGTGCCAGCAGCTGGGGGGCTGGTACTAATGAAAAACTGTTTTTT.

This clonotype was detected a few times. The rearrangement uses TRBV11-2 and TRBJ2-5; 9 positions agree with TRBD2. The J segment lost 0 bases and the V segment lost 1 base, leaving 3 bases of the junction unmatched. Germline V gives CDR1 SGHAT, CDR2 FQNNGV. The CDR3 totals 16 residues. The CDR3 DNA reads TGTGCCAGCAGCTTAGTAGGACTAGCGTACCAAGAGACCCAGTACTTC. This gives the protein CASSLVGLAYQETQYF.

V is TRBV20-1 and J is TRBJ2-1; 10 bases agree with TRBD2. This CDR3 is 14 amino acids long. The trim removed 5 bases at V and 2 bases at J, leaving 3 bases unmatched. Germline V gives CDR1 DFQATT, CDR2 SNEGSKA (reference sequence). The CDR3 loop reads CSAPLAGAYNEQFF. DNA of the CDR3: TGCAGTGCTCCGCTAGCGGGGGCCTACAATGAGCAGTTCTTC.

This clonotype was seen a few times. The chain links TRBV10-2 to TRBJ2-2; 7 bases are shared with TRBD2. CDR3 length equals 14 residues. The J segment lost 1 base and the V segment lost 7 bases, leaving 3 bases of the junction unmatched. CDR1 WSHSY and CDR2 SAAADI come from the germline V gene. The CDR3, as DNA: TGCGCCAGCATAACTAGCGAGAACACCGGGGAGCTGTTTTTT. Translation: CASITSENTGELFF.

The chain couples TRBV7-8 to TRBJ2-5; the D is unclear. This CDR3 has 14 amino acids. V lost 5 bases and J lost 2, with 12 bases in between. Per germline, CDR1 SGHVS and CDR2 FQNEAQ. CDR3 protein: CASSENGLQETQYF. CDR3 coding DNA: TGTGCCAGCAGCGAGAACGGGTTACAAGAGACCCAGTACTTC.

This clonotype was counted many times. The V gene is TRBV12-3 or TRBV12-4, the J gene TRBJ2-7; D ambiguous. The CDR3 sequence is 15 residues long. The V end was cut by 6 bases, the J end by 6 bases, with 21 bases between. The CDR3 DNA reads as TGTGCCAGCAGCAACTTCCAGGCTCTTCGGTCCGAGCAGTACTTC. It translates to CASSNFQALRSEQYF.

This clonotype was recorded a few times. This sequence joins TRBV2 and TRBJ2-3, with D perhaps TRBD1 (6 bases). The length of the CDR3 is 15 residues. The V end lost 0 bases, the J end lost 4 bases, and 11 bases lay between the germline ends. Germline values: CDR1 SNHLY, CDR2 FYNNEI. CDR3 nucleotides: TGTGCCAGCAGTGAAGCGAGGGGGAGCTCAGATACGCAGTATTTT. Its translation is CASSEARGSSDTQYF.

This clonotype was counted a few times. The chain combines TRBV2 with TRBJ2-1, with D perhaps TRBD1 (5 bases). Germline V lookup: CDR1 SNHLY, CDR2 FYNNEI. V lost 8 bases and J lost 4, with 18 bases in between. CDR3 size: 15 residues. The CDR3 DNA follows: TGTGCCAGCCGGTCGAGACAGAGTAATTACAATGAGCAGTTCTTC. Its translation: CASRSRQSNYNEQFF.

V usage is TRBV4-1 and J usage is TRBJ2-1; D assignment may be TRBD1 or TRBD2 (5 bases each). The V and J ends lost 4 bases and 5 bases respectively, with 12 bases between them. This CDR3 region has 14 residues. CDR1 is MGHRA, CDR2 YSYEKL, per germline. For the CDR3, the DNA is TGCGCCAGCAGCCGAGGGGCCGGTCACAATGAGCAGTTCTTC. Translated, it gives CASSRGAGHNEQFF.

This clonotype was counted many times. The chain uses TRBV4-1 and TRBJ1-5; D remains ambiguous. Per the germline V gene, CDR1 is MGHRA and CDR2 is YSYEKL. With 0 bases removed from V and 5 bases from J, the gap between germline ends came to 14 bases. This CDR3 comprises 16 residues. The CDR3 is CASSQDRYSTHQPQHF. The CDR3 DNA is TGCGCCAGCAGCCAAGATCGGTATTCGACACATCAGCCCCAGCATTTT.

This clonotype was found many times. V is TRBV6-1 and J is TRBJ2-3, with 8 bases matching TRBD2. The CDR3 is 14 residues long. V was clipped by 6 bases and J by 1 base; unmatched bases: 3. Germline CDR1 reads MNHNS; CDR2 reads SASEGT. The CDR3: CASRPLAGTDTQYF. In DNA, the CDR3 is TGTGCCAGCAGGCCACTAGCGGGCACAGATACGCAGTATTTT.